Shown below are 5 T cell receptor beta chains from a single sample sequenced in a study of CD8+ T cells in alopecia areata. Regarding treatment: oral pan-JAK inhibitor, 5-10 mg twice daily. RNA extraction was followed by reverse transcription into cDNA, which acted as the sequencing template. Assay used: immunoSEQ multiplex PCR; TCRdb lists only in-frame clones, some missing. The sample holds about 250,000 clones, 60% seen once. The source material was CD4+ T cells sorted from blood, sampled at roughly week 52, from a patient treated with tofacitinib. These TCRs come from a human donor with alopecia areata.

There are a few counts of this clone. The chain has TRBV27 and TRBJ2-3; TRBD2 agrees at 12 bases. With V trimmed by 4 bases and J by 9 bases, 14 bases remained unmatched. Germline values: CDR1 MNHEY, CDR2 SMNVEV (reference sequence). CDR3 length equals 17 residues. CDR3: CASSSLTLAGGTRTQYF. The DNA of the CDR3 is TGTGCCAGCAGTTCCCTTACTCTAGCGGGGGGGACACGGACGCAGTATTTT.

V and J are TRBV6-6 and TRBJ1-6; 8 nucleotides line up with TRBD1. The germline gives CDR1 MNHNY, CDR2 SVGAGI (reference sequence). V shed 6 bases, J shed 6 bases, and the junction held 1 base outside the gene matches. This CDR3 region has 13 residues. The DNA for the CDR3 is TGTGCCAGCAGGGGACAGGTTAATTCACCCCTCCACTTT. This sequence encodes CASRGQVNSPLHF.

The rearrangement uses TRBV27 and TRBJ2-7; 9 bases map to TRBD1. The CDR3 sequence is 17 residues long. V lost 7 bases and J lost 1; bases outside the gene matches: 14. Germline V gene data show CDR1 as MNHEY and CDR2 as SMNVEV (reference sequence). The CDR3: CASTTSPGQGKSYEQYF. In DNA, the CDR3 is TGTGCCAGCACCACATCACCGGGACAGGGTAAATCCTACGAGCAGTACTTC.

The chain carries TRBV4-3 and TRBJ2-3; the match to TRBD2 covers 8 bases. The CDR3 contains 16 residues. Germline CDR1 is LGHNA and CDR2 is YSLEER. Losses at the gene ends were 0 bases for V and 6 bases for J; bases not matched to a gene: 8. The CDR3 DNA is TGCGCCAGCAGCCAAGACAGCGGGGGCCCCTATGATACGCAGTATTTT. As protein: CASSQDSGGPYDTQYF.

This chain links TRBV5-6 with TRBJ2-4; D is ambiguous. V was trimmed by 0 bases and J by 0 bases, leaving 10 bases between them. The CDR3 has 16 residues. CDR1 and CDR2 from the germline V gene are SGHDT and YYEEEE. The CDR3 coding sequence is TGTGCCAGCAGCTTGGGGGCGACCCTAGCCAAAAACATTCAGTACTTC. It encodes CASSLGATLAKNIQYF.